This T cell receptor beta chain was obtained from a study of PD-1 blockade in classical Hodgkin lymphoma. Germline V gene sequence: CDR1 SGHTA, CDR2 FQGNSA. This CDR3 contains 14 residues. V shed 5 bases, J shed 2 bases, and the junction held 2 bases outside the gene matches. Generated by immunoSEQ multiplex PCR, the TCRdb table keeps only in-frame clones and is missing some. Of roughly 20,000 clones in the sample, less than 80% were seen once. The patients all showed relapse after autologous stem cell transplantation, while their brentuximab vedotin exposure varied. This clone has a handful of counts.

This TCR was recovered from a human donor with classical Hodgkin lymphoma. The sample was peripheral blood mononuclear cells (PBMCs), taken at baseline. V usage is TRBV7-2 and J usage is TRBJ2-7; 11 bases fit TRBD1. CDR3 in amino acids: CASSVGQGAYEQYF. The CDR3 DNA follows: TGTGCCAGCAGCGTGGGACAGGGGGCCTACGAGCAGTACTTC.